Following are 11 T cell receptor beta chains from one sample sequenced in a study of T cell responses to AZD1222 COVID-19 vaccine (dated by TCRdb to the early 2020s). The library came from the immunoSEQ multiplex PCR assay. TCRdb took over this immuneACCESS table, retaining in-frame rearrangements with V and J assigned. Such tables are incomplete; in checked studies, under half of the missing clones stem from an unresolved V gene, and the remainder is unexplained. This sample gives 180,000 or so clones in total; 80% to 90% of them show up just once. The ten largest clonotypes hold 4% to 4.5% of the sample. The label giving this sample's time point can be read as: about 28 days (+/-7) after the second vaccine dose. This specimen's treatment or condition label, per the study, means: meningococcal conjugate vaccine given as trial control. The input for sequencing was peripheral blood, taken 28 days after the second dose of the MenACWY control vaccine. The receptor set was obtained from an adult who received the MenACWY meningococcal vaccine as a control.

The V gene is TRBV15, the J gene TRBJ2-1, with TRBD2 identical over 8 bases. The CDR3 runs to 16 residues. Germline lookup yields CDR1 LNHNV and CDR2 YYDKDF (reference sequence). J gave up 6 bases and V 5 bases, and 12 bases lay outside the gene matches. CDR3 bases: TGTGCCACCAGCCCAACTATTGGACTAGCAGGCAATGAGCAGTTCTTC. It encodes CATSPTIGLAGNEQFF. Full variable domain (remainder filled in from reference TRBV15 and TRBJ2-1): DAMVIQNPRYQVTQFGKPVTLSCSQTLNHNVMYWYQQKSSQAPKLLFHYYDKDFNNEADTPDNFQSRRPNTSFCFLDIRSPGLGDTAMYLCATSPTIGLAGNEQFFGPGTRLTVL.

The chain couples TRBV28 to TRBJ2-7; D is possibly TRBD1 or TRBD2 (5 bases each). Per the germline V gene, CDR1 is MDHEN and CDR2 is SYDVKM. Trimming took 6 bases from V and 5 from J, leaving 20 bases between them. This CDR3 region has 15 residues. The CDR3 sequence is CASRTGRPRVNEQYF. The DNA of the CDR3 is TGTGCCAGCAGGACGGGACGCCCGCGTGTGAACGAGCAGTACTTC.

The CDR3 DNA reads TGTGCCAGCAGTTTACGGCCCCTGGGGAACACTGAAGCTTTCTTT. Protein: CASSLRPLGNTEAFF. V is TRBV27 and J is TRBJ1-1, with D uncertain. The CDR3 runs 15 residues. V lost 2 bases and J lost 1, with 11 bases in between. Germline V lookup: CDR1 MNHEY, CDR2 SMNVEV (reference sequence).

The chain has TRBV5-1 and TRBJ2-5, with D perhaps being TRBD1 or TRBD2 (5 bases each). Per germline, CDR1 SGHRS and CDR2 YFSETQ. The CDR3 loop spans 15 amino acids. With 0 bases removed from V and 4 bases from J, the gap between germline ends came to 13 bases. The CDR3 DNA reads as TGCGCCAGCAGCTTGGTATTGGGGACGGGAGAGACCCAGTACTTC. This codes for CASSLVLGTGETQYF.

The genes are TRBV30 and TRBJ2-7; no reliable D call. This CDR3 has 13 residues. Germline loops: CDR1 GTSNPN, CDR2 SVGIG (reference sequence). V gave up 2 bases and J gave up 2 bases, with 10 bases separating them. The CDR3 here is CAWSNRGAYEQYF. The CDR3 DNA reads as TGTGCCTGGAGTAACCGCGGCGCCTACGAGCAGTACTTC.

This sequence joins TRBV7-2 and TRBJ2-7, with a tentative D call TRBD1 (6 bases). The V end was cut by 2 bases, the J end by 7 bases, with 9 bases between. CDR3 length equals 12 residues. The germline gives CDR1 SGHTA, CDR2 FQGNSA. The CDR3 bases are TGTGCCAGCAGCTTAACAGGGCGGGAGCAGTACTTC. This codes for CASSLTGREQYF.

The rearrangement joins TRBV5-1 to TRBJ2-7; the D gene could be TRBD1 or TRBD2 (5 bases each). Between the trimmed V and J ends, which lost 2 bases and 7 bases, there was a span of 10 bases. Germline-derived CDR1 and CDR2 are SGHRS and YFSETQ. This CDR3 is built from 12 residues. The CDR3 sequence: CASSFGGEEQYF. For the CDR3, the DNA is TGCGCCAGCAGCTTTGGGGGAGAAGAGCAGTACTTC.

J is TRBJ2-7 and V is TRBV6-5; TRBD2 matches 8 bases. The junction had 10 bases not matched to a gene; V was cut back by 3 bases and J by 6 bases. CDR3 length: 15 residues. The germline CDR1 and CDR2 sequences are MNHEY and SVGAGI. The CDR3 sequence is CASSYPGLEYLEQYF. The CDR3 DNA sequence: TGTGCCAGCAGTTATCCGGGACTAGAATATCTCGAGCAGTACTTC.

This clone was detected only once. V and J are TRBV3-1 (or the pseudogene TRBV3-2) and TRBJ1-5, with D possibly TRBD1 on 6 matching bases. Germline values: CDR1 LGHDT, CDR2 YNNKEL (reference sequence). This CDR3 comprises 14 residues. The V gene lost 4 bases and the J gene lost 5 bases, with 12 bases spanning the gap. Here the CDR3 DNA reads TGTGCCAGCAGCCCACAGGGTTGGCATCAGCCCCAGCATTTT. Amino acids: CASSPQGWHQPQHF.

This chain links TRBV19 with TRBJ1-2, with 8 bases fitting TRBD1. V shed 9 bases, J shed 5 bases, and the junction held 14 bases outside the gene matches. The CDR3 runs to 15 residues. Germline CDR1 LNHDA, CDR2 SQIVND (reference sequence). DNA for the CDR3: TGTGCCAGCTCAACACCAACAGGGACAGGATATGGCTACACCTTC. Its protein is CASSTPTGTGYGYTF.

The chain is built from TRBV6-5 and TRBJ1-2, with D unresolved. Germline CDR1 and CDR2: MNHEY and SVGAGI. This CDR3 spans 11 amino acids. V lost 8 bases to trimming and J lost 8 bases, with 12 bases between them. The CDR3 region has the DNA TGTGCCAGCGATGGTGGCCGAGGCTACACCTTC. It translates to CASDGGRGYTF.